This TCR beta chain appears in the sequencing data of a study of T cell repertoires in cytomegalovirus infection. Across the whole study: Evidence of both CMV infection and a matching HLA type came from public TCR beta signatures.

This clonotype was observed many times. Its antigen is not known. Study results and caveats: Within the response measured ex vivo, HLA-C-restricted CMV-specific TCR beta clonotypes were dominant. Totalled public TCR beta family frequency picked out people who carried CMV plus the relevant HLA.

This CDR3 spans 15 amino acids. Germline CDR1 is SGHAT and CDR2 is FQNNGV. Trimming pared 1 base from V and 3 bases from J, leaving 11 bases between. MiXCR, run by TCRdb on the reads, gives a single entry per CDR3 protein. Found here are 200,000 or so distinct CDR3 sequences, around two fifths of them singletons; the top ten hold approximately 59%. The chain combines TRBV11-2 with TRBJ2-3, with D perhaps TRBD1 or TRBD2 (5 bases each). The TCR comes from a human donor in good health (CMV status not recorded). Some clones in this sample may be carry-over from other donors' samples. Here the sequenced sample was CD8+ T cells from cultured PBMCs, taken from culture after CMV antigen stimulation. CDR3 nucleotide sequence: TGTGCCAGCAGCTTAGGGGGGAGAAGGACAGATACGCAGTATTTT. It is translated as CASSLGGRRTDTQYF.